Following are 16 T cell receptor beta chains from one sample sequenced in a study of cytomegalovirus exposure and HLA in healthy donors. With 60 Vbeta and 13 Jbeta primers, the PCR was carried out. Here immunoSEQ multiplex PCR was the method, and the copy in TCRdb shows in-frame clones only, minus some. This sample carries roughly 180,000 clones, 60% to 85% of them seen once, and the ten largest clones take approximately 1.5%. Sequencing input: PBMCs. All receptors come from a girl aged 5 to 17 in good health and CMV-seropositive.

The chain recombines TRBV29-1 with TRBJ2-7; possible D gene TRBD2, 5 bases. CDR1 SQVTM and CDR2 ANQGSEA come from the germline V gene. The CDR3 covers 11 residues. Trimming cost V 2 bases and J 10 bases, with 12 bases left between them. The CDR3 sequence is CSVEKGASQYF. The CDR3 DNA sequence: TGCAGCGTTGAAAAAGGAGCTAGCCAGTACTTC.

This clone was counted only a few times. Other DNA sequences from this sample encode an identical CDR3 as well. The chain joins TRBV19 to TRBJ1-6; 8 bases fit TRBD1. With 2 bases clipped from V and 9 bases from J, the junction kept 6 bases outside the gene matches. The CDR3 is 15 amino acids. Germline V lookup: CDR1 LNHDA, CDR2 SQIVND (reference sequence). DNA for the CDR3: TGTGCCAGTAGTATACAGACAGGGGATTCTTCACCCCTCCACTTT. This encodes CASSIQTGDSSPLHF.

This clone was detected only a few times. The chain has TRBV6-1 and TRBJ1-5, with D uncertain. V lost 3 bases to trimming and J lost 6 bases, with 9 bases between them. Looked up from germline, CDR1 is MNHNS and CDR2 is SASEGT. This CDR3 contains 13 residues. The CDR3 DNA sequence: TGTGCCAGCAGTGACAGGTTCGGTCAGCCCCAGCATTTT. Translating gives CASSDRFGQPQHF.

The V and J genes are TRBV5-1 and TRBJ2-5; 8 bases are a match to TRBD2. The V and J ends lost 0 bases and 1 base, in that order; junction bases with no gene match: 2. Germline V gene sequence: CDR1 SGHRS, CDR2 YFSETQ. The CDR3 length is 15 residues. The CDR3, as DNA: TGCGCCAGCAGCTTGGTAGCGGGGATCCAAGAGACCCAGTACTTC. As protein: CASSLVAGIQETQYF.

This chain connects TRBV2 to TRBJ2-5; 11 bases map to TRBD2. Germline V gene lookup returns CDR1 SNHLY and CDR2 FYNNEI. The CDR3 consists of 15 residues. Germline trimming cut 7 bases from V and 2 bases from J; bases unmatched to any gene: 6. CDR3 coding DNA: TGTGCCAGCACGGGGCTAGCGGGGGGTCAAGAGACCCAGTACTTC. Translating gives CASTGLAGGQETQYF.

V gene TRBV7-9 combines with J gene TRBJ2-7, with a tentative D call TRBD2 (5 bases). Per germline, CDR1 SEHNR and CDR2 FQNEAQ (reference sequence). The CDR3 has 14 residues. V dropped 3 bases and J dropped 3 bases, with 12 bases sitting between them. CDR3 nucleotide sequence: TGTGCCAGCAGCTTCGGGGTCAGTTACTACGAGCAGTACTTC. Translation: CASSFGVSYYEQYF. The full variable domain, rest sourced from reference TRBV7-9 and TRBJ2-7, is DTGVSQNPRHKITKRGQNVTFRCDPISEHNRLYWYRQTLGQGPEFLTYFQNEAQLEKSRLLSDRFSAERPKGSFSTLEIQRTEQGDSAMYLCASSFGVSYYEQYFGPGTRLTVT.

This chain joins TRBV28 and TRBJ1-2, with 8 bases identical to TRBD1. Germline trimming cut 7 bases from V and 0 bases from J; bases unmatched to any gene: 7. This CDR3 has 15 residues. Per germline, CDR1 MDHEN and CDR2 SYDVKM. CDR3 residues: CASIDRGLTNYGYTF. The CDR3 bases are TGTGCCAGCATTGACAGGGGCCTAACTAACTATGGCTACACCTTC.

The chain uses TRBV15 and TRBJ2-5, with a weak D call TRBD1 (6 bases). From germline, CDR1 is LNHNV and CDR2 YYDKDF (reference sequence). This CDR3 comprises 14 residues. V lost 7 bases to trimming and J lost 3 bases, with 15 bases between them. The DNA for the CDR3 is TGTGCCACCAACCCCGGGACATTAAAAGAGACCCAGTACTTC. Translation: CATNPGTLKETQYF.

The chain joins TRBV15 to TRBJ2-3; D remains unclear. CDR3 size: 14 residues. Germline values: CDR1 LNHNV, CDR2 YYDKDF (reference sequence). Deletions cut 0 bases from V and 8 bases from J, with 12 bases between. This chain's CDR3 is CATSRDQAWATQYF. CDR3 sequence (DNA): TGTGCCACCAGCAGAGATCAGGCTTGGGCTACGCAGTATTTT.

The rearrangement joins TRBV5-6 to TRBJ2-5, with 11 bases fitting TRBD2. The germline V gene encodes CDR1 SGHDT and CDR2 YYEEEE. CDR3 length equals 14 residues. The V gene end was trimmed by 6 bases and the J gene end by 5 bases; junction bases not matched to a gene: 6. CDR3: CASTAGTSGETQYF. The CDR3 region has the DNA TGTGCCAGCACCGCCGGGACTAGCGGTGAGACCCAGTACTTC.

V is TRBV25-1 and J is TRBJ2-1; 11 bases line up with TRBD1. This CDR3 comprises 17 residues. Germline CDR1 MGHDK, CDR2 SYGVNS. Trimming cost V 4 bases and J 5 bases; bases outside gene matches: 10. CDR3 nucleotides: TGTGCCAGCAGTGCTTGGGGAGGGGACAGGGGGGACAATGAGCAGTTCTTC. Residues: CASSAWGGDRGDNEQFF.

Of note for this clone: This CDR3 is also generated by other DNA sequences in the sample. The V call is TRBV14, the J call TRBJ2-5, with 7 bases identical to TRBD1. The CDR3 has 14 residues. Germline CDR1 and CDR2: SGHDN and FVKESK. V dropped 4 bases and J dropped 4; count of bases not matched to a gene: 6. CDR3: CASSPGTAGETQYF. CDR3 in DNA: TGTGCCAGCAGCCCTGGGACAGCAGGAGAGACCCAGTACTTC.

The chain combines TRBV2 with TRBJ2-3; tentatively, D is TRBD1 (6 bases). This CDR3 has 13 amino acids. Germline values: CDR1 SNHLY, CDR2 FYNNEI. V dropped 4 bases and J dropped 4 bases, with 9 bases sitting between them. The CDR3 nucleotides are TGTGCCAGCAGTGGACAGGCCCCAGATACGCAGTATTTT. Translated, it gives CASSGQAPDTQYF.

The V and J genes are TRBV9 and TRBJ2-3; D remains ambiguous. The germline V and J ends were trimmed by 2 bases and 0 bases, with 13 bases remaining between them. Germline-derived CDR1 and CDR2 are SGDLS and YYNGEE. The CDR3 runs 16 residues. The CDR3 bases are TGTGCCAGCAGCGTCACGGGTCTACCAAGCACAGATACGCAGTATTTT. Translated, it gives CASSVTGLPSTDTQYF.

The genes are TRBV11-2 and TRBJ1-3; no clear D gene. Germline V lookup: CDR1 SGHAT, CDR2 FQNNGV. The CDR3 extends over 13 amino acids. V lost 5 bases, J lost 0 bases, and 5 bases lay in between. In DNA, the CDR3 is TGTGCCAGCAGCCCCGTCTCTGGAAACACCATATATTTT. Translated: CASSPVSGNTIYF.

The chain is built from TRBV5-1 and TRBJ2-3, with D tentatively TRBD1 (7 bases). Germline V lookup: CDR1 SGHRS, CDR2 YFSETQ. Trimming left V 3 bases short and J 4 bases short, with 15 bases between. This CDR3 is 15 amino acids long. The CDR3: CASSSYRGGADTQYF. CDR3 nucleotides: TGCGCCAGCAGCTCCTACAGGGGCGGGGCAGATACGCAGTATTTT.